One sample yielded the 9 T cell receptor beta chains listed below, sequenced in a study of identical twins. TCRdb reanalysed the 5' RACE reads using MiXCR and keeps one entry per CDR3 protein. The table has approximately 470,000 distinct CDR3 sequences, 13% to 15% seen once. These data are also associated with another study on yellow fever vaccine responses in identical twins.

The sequencing input was CD4+ T cells sorted from blood. Receptors were obtained from a woman aged 18-29 years in good health.

This chain links TRBV27 with TRBJ2-5, with D possibly called TRBD1 or TRBD2 (6 bases each). V lost 5 bases and J 4 bases, leaving 17 bases between the germline ends. The length of the CDR3 is 15 residues. Germline-derived CDR1 and CDR2 are MNHEY and SMNVEV (reference sequence). The CDR3 region has the DNA TGTGCCAGCAGTCGGGGGTGGGGGCTTGGAGAGACCCAGTACTTC. Residues: CASSRGWGLGETQYF.

This clonotype was seen at least ten times. The chain has TRBV7-2 and TRBJ2-1; D is perhaps TRBD1 (5 bases). This CDR3 comprises 14 residues. Trimming removed 1 base at V and 5 bases at J, with 9 bases between. The germline V gene has CDR1 SGHTA and CDR2 FQGNSA. The CDR3 here is CASSLGPTDNEQFF. CDR3 sequence (DNA): TGTGCCAGCAGCTTAGGTCCGACAGACAATGAGCAGTTCTTC.

The chain recombines TRBV6-2 or TRBV6-3 with TRBJ2-7, with D tentatively TRBD1 or TRBD2 (5 bases each). Germline loops: CDR1 MNHEY, CDR2 SVGEGT. The V gene lost 0 bases and the J gene lost 6 bases, with 12 bases spanning the gap. The CDR3 is 14 amino acids. CDR3 nucleotides: TGTGCCAGCAGTTACTCGGGACCCCTACTCGAGCAGTACTTC. It is translated as CASSYSGPLLEQYF.

There are a few counts of this clonotype. This chain links TRBV20-1 with TRBJ2-1; D may be TRBD1 or TRBD2 (6 bases each). The germline V and J ends were trimmed by 3 bases and 2 bases, with 11 bases remaining between them. CDR3 size: 14 residues. Germline CDR1 DFQATT, CDR2 SNEGSKA (reference sequence). CDR3 sequence: CSASEGGTYNEQFF. DNA for the CDR3: TGCAGTGCTAGTGAGGGGGGTACCTACAATGAGCAGTTCTTC.

The table lists this clonotype with a few counts. The chain uses TRBV27 and TRBJ2-6; 7 positions match TRBD1. The junction had 10 bases not matched to a gene; V was cut back by 8 bases and J by 0 bases. The germline V gene has CDR1 MNHEY and CDR2 SMNVEV (reference sequence). CDR3 size: 17 residues. The DNA for the CDR3 is TGTGCCAGCGCGGGCAGGGGGTGGAACTCTGGGGCCAACGTCCTGACTTTC. This codes for CASAGRGWNSGANVLTF.

This clonotype has a handful of counts. The V and J genes are TRBV27 and TRBJ2-5, with D possibly TRBD1 on 7 matching bases. This CDR3 comprises 16 residues. Germline V gene data show CDR1 as MNHEY and CDR2 as SMNVEV (reference sequence). V dropped 4 bases and J dropped 9 bases, with 24 bases sitting between them. The CDR3 spells CASSSRSWTGSGAQYF. CDR3 coding DNA: TGTGCCAGCAGTTCACGTTCCTGGACAGGATCGGGGGCCCAGTACTTC.

The chain uses TRBV7-2 and TRBJ2-1; TRBD1 might be the D (6 bases). Trimming left V 3 bases short and J 2 bases short, with 14 bases between. CDR3 size: 16 residues. Germline V gene sequence: CDR1 SGHTA, CDR2 FQGNSA. This CDR3 reads CASSLVGDTTYNEQFF. For the CDR3, the DNA is TGTGCCAGCAGCTTGGTTGGGGACACCACCTACAATGAGCAGTTCTTC.

This clonotype appeared many times. The rearrangement uses TRBV10-3 and TRBJ2-7; D unclear. The CDR3 runs to 11 residues. Germline V gene data show CDR1 as ENHRY and CDR2 as SYGVKD. With 6 bases removed from V and 3 bases from J, the gap between germline ends came to 6 bases. CDR3 in amino acids: CAISERYEQYF. CDR3 coding DNA: TGTGCCATCAGCGAACGCTACGAGCAGTACTTC.

This clonotype was seen more than once but under ten times. The chain joins TRBV27 to TRBJ2-7; 8 nucleotides line up with TRBD1. CDR3 length: 16 residues. The V gene's germline CDR1 is MNHEY and CDR2 SMNVEV (reference sequence). V dropped 2 bases and J dropped 2; count of bases not matched to a gene: 8. The CDR3 DNA follows: TGTGCCAGCAGTTTAGGGCAGGGGGCTTATCCCTACGAGCAGTACTTC. This gives the protein CASSLGQGAYPYEQYF.